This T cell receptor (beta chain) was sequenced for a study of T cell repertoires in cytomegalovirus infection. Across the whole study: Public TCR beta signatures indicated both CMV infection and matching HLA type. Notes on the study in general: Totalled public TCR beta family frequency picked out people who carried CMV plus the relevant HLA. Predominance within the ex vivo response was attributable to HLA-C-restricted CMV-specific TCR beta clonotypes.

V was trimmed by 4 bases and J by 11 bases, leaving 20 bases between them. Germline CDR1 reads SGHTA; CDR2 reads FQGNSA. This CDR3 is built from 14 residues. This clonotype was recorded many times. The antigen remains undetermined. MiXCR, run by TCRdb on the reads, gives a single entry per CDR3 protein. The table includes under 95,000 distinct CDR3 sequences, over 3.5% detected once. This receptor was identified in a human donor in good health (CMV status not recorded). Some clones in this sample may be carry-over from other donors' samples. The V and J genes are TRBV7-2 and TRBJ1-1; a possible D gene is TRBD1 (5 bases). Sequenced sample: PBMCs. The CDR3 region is CASSSGTFVNIAFF. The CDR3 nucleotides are TGTGCCAGCAGCTCCGGGACTTTTGTAAATATCGCTTTCTTT.